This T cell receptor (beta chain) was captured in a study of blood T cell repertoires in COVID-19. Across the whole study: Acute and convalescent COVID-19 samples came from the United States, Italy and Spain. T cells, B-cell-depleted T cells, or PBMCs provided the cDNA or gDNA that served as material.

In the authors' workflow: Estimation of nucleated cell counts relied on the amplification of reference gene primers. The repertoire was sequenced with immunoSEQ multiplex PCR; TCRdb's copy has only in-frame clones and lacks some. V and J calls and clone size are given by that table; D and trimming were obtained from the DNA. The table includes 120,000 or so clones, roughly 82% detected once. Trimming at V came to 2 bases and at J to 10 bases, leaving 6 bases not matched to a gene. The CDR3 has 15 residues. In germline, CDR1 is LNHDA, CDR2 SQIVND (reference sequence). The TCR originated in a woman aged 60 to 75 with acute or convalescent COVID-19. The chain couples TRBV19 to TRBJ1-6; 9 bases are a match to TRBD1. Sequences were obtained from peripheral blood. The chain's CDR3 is CASSIRGTGQSPLHF. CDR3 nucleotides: TGTGCCAGTAGTATACGGGGGACAGGGCAATCACCCCTCCACTTT.